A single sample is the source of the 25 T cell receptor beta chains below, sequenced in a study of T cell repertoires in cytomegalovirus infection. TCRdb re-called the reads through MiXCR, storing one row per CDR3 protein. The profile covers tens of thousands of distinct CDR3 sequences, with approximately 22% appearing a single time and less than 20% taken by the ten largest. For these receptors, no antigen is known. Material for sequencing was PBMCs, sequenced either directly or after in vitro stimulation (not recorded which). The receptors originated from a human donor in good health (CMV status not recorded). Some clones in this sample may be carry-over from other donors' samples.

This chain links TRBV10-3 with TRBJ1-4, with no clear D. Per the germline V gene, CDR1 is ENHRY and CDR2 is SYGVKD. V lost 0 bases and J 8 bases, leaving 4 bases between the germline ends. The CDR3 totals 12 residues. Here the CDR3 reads CAISESAEKLFF. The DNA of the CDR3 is TGTGCCATCAGTGAGTCGGCGGAAAAACTGTTTTTT.

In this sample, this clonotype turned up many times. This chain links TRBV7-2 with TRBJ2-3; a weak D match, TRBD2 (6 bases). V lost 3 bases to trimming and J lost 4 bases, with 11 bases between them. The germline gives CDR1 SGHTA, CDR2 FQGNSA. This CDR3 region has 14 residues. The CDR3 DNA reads TGTGCCAGCAGCTTGCGGTGGGGGGCAGATACGCAGTATTTT. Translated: CASSLRWGADTQYF.

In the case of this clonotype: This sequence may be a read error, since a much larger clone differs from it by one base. The CDR3 here is CASSWRGTEAVFF. The DNA for the CDR3 is TGTGCCAGCAGCTGGCGGGGGACAGAGGCGGTTTTCTTT. The chain has TRBV7-9 and TRBJ1-1; 7 nucleotides match TRBD1. The CDR3 covers 13 residues. J lost 13 bases, V lost 4 bases, and 12 bases had no gene match. In germline, CDR1 is SEHNR, CDR2 FQNEAQ (reference sequence).

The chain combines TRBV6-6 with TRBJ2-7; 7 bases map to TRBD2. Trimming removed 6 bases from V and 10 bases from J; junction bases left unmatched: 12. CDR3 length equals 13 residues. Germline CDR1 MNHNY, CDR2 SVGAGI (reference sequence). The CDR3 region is CASSIGSGGRQYF. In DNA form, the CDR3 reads TGTGCCAGCAGCATAGGAAGTGGCGGGAGACAGTACTTC.

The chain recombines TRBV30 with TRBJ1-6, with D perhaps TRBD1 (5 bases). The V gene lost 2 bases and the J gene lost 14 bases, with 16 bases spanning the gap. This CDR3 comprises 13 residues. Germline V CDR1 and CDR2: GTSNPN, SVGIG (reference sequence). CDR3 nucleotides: TGTGCCTGGAGTCCCGGGACCTTCCAAGCCCTCCACTTT. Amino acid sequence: CAWSPGTFQALHF. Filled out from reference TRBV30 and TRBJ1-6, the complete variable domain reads SQTIHQWPATLVQPVGSPLSLECTVEGTSNPNLYWYRQAAGRGLQLLFYSVGIGQISSEVPQNLSASRPQDRQFILSSKKLLLSDSGFYLCAWSPGTFQALHFGNGTRLTVT.

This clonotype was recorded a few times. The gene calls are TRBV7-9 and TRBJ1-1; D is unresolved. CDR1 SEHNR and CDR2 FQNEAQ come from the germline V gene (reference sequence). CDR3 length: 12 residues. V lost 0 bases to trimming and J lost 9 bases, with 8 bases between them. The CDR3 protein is CASSLASEQAFF. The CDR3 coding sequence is TGTGCCAGCAGCTTAGCGAGTGAGCAAGCTTTCTTT. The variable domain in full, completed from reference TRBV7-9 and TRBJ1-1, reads DTGVSQNPRHKITKRGQNVTFRCDPISEHNRLYWYRQTLGQGPEFLTYFQNEAQLEKSRLLSDRFSAERPKGSFSTLEIQRTEQGDSAMYLCASSLASEQAFFGQGTRLTVV.

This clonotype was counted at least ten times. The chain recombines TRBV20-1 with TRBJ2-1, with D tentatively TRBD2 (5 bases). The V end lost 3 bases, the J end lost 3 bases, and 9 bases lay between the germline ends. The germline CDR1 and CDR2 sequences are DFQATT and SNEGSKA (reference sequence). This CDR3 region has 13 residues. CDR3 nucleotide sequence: TGCAGTGCTAGCCCAGGACTCTACAATGAGCAGTTCTTC. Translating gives CSASPGLYNEQFF.

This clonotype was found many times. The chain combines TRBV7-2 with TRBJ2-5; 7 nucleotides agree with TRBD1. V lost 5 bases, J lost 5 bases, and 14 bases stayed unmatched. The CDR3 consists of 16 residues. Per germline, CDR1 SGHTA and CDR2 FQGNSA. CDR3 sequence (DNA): TGTGCCAGCAGCCCAACCCGGACAGGCATGCAGGAGACCCAGTACTTC. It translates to CASSPTRTGMQETQYF.

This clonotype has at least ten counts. The CDR3 reads CASSLRTNTEAFF. The CDR3 coding sequence is TGTGCCAGCAGCTTACGGACGAACACTGAAGCTTTCTTT. The chain has TRBV7-2 and TRBJ1-1, with no clear D. V was cut by 2 bases and J by 1 base, with 5 bases left in between. The CDR3 runs to 13 residues. Germline CDR1 and CDR2: SGHTA and FQGNSA.

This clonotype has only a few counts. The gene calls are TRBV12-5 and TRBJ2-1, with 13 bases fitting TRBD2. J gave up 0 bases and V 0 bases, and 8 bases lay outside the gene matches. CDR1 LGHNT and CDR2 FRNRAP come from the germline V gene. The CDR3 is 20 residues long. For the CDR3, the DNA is TGTGCTAGTGGTTTGGTACGATGGACTAGCGGGAGCTACTCCTACAATGAGCAGTTCTTC. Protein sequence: CASGLVRWTSGSYSYNEQFF.

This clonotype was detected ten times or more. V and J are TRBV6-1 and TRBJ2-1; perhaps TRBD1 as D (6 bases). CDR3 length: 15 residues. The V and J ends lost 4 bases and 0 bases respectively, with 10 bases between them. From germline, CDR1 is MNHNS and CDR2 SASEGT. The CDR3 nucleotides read TGTGCCAGCAGTGGTCGACAGGACTCCTACAATGAGCAGTTCTTC. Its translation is CASSGRQDSYNEQFF.

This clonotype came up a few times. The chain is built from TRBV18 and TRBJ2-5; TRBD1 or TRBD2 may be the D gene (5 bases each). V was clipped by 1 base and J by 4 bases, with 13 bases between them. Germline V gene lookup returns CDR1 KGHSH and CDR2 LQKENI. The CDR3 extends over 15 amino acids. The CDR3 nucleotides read TGTGCCAGCTCACCACGACCGGGGCGAGGAGAGACCCAGTACTTC. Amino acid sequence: CASSPRPGRGETQYF.

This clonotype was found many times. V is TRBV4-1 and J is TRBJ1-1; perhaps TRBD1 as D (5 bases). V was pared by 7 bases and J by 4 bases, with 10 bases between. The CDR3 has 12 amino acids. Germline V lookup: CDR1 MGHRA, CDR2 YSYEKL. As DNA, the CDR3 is TGCGCCAGCACGGGGGGGGGCACTGAAGCTTTCTTT. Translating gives CASTGGGTEAFF.

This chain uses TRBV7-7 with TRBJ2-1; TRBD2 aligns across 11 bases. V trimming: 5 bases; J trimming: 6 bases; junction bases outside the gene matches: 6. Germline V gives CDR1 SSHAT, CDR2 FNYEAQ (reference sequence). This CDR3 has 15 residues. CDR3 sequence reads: CASSPGTSGFNEQFF. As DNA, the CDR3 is TGTGCCAGCAGCCCCGGGACTAGCGGCTTCAATGAGCAGTTCTTC. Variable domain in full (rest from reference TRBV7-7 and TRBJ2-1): GAGVSQSPRYKVTKRGQDVTLRCDPISSHATLYWYQQALGQGPEFLTYFNYEAQPDKSGLPSDRFSAERPEGSISTLTIQRTEQRDSAMYRCASSPGTSGFNEQFFGPGTRLTVL.

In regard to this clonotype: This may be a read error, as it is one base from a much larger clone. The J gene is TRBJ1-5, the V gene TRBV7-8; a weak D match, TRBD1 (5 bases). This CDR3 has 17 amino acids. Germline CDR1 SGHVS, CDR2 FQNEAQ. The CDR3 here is CASSPSPAVTAYQPQRF. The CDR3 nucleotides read TGTGCCAGCAGCCCCTCCCCCGCAGTGACAGCGTATCAGCCCCAGCGTTTT.

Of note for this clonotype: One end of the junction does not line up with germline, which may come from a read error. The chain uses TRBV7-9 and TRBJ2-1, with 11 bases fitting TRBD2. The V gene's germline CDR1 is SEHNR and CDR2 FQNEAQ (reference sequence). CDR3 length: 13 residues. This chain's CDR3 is CASTLAGGIEQFF. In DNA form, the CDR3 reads TGTGCCAGCACCTTAGCGGGAGGGATTGAGCAGTTCTTC.

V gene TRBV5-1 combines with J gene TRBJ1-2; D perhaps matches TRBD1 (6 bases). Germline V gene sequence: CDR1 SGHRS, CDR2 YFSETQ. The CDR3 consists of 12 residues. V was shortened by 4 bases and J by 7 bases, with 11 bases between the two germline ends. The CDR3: CASSLQGAGYTF. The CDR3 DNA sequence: TGCGCCAGCAGCCTACAGGGCGCTGGCTACACCTTC. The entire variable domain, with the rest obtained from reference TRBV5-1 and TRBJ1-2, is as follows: KAGVTQTPRYLIKTRGQQVTLSCSPISGHRSVSWYQQTPGQGLQFLFEYFSETQRNKGNFPGRFSGRQFSNSRSEMNVSTLELGDSALYLCASSLQGAGYTFGSGTRLTVV.

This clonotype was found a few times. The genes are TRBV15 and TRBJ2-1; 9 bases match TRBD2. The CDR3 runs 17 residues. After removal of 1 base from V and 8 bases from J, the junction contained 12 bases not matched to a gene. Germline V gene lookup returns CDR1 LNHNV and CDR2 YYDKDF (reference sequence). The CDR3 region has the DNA TGTGCCACCAGCAGAGGCGCGGGACTAGCTGGCGGGGATGAGCAGTTCTTC. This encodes CATSRGAGLAGGDEQFF.

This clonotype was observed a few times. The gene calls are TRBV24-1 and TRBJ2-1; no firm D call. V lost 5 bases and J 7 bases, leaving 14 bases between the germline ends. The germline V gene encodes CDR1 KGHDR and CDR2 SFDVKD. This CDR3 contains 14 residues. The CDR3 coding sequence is TGTGCCACCAGTGGAGAAGGGTCATGGAATGAGCAGTTCTTC. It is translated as CATSGEGSWNEQFF.

CDR3 residues: CASSINSHNQPQHF. CDR3 in DNA: TGTGCCAGTAGTATTAACTCCCACAATCAGCCCCAGCATTTT. The J gene is TRBJ1-5, the V gene TRBV19; the D is unclear. Between the trimmed V and J ends, which lost 3 bases and 3 bases, there was a span of 9 bases. Germline CDR1 reads LNHDA; CDR2 reads SQIVND (reference sequence). This CDR3 comprises 14 residues.

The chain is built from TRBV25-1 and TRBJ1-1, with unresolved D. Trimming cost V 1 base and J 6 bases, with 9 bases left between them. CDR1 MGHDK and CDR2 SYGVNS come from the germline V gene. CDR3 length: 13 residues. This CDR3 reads CASSEWQVPEAFF. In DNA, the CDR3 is TGTGCCAGCAGTGAATGGCAGGTCCCTGAAGCTTTCTTT.

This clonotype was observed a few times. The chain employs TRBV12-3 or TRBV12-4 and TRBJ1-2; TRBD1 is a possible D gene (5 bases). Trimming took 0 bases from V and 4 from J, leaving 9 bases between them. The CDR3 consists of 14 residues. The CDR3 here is CASSLAGTAYGYTF. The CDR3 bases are TGTGCCAGCAGTTTAGCCGGGACCGCCTATGGCTACACCTTC.

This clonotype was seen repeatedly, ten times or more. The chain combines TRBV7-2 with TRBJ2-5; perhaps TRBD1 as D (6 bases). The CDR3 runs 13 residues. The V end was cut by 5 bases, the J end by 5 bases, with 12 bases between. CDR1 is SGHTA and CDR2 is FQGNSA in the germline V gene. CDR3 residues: CASSILRGETQYF. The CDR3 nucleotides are TGTGCCAGCAGCATTCTAAGGGGGGAGACCCAGTACTTC.

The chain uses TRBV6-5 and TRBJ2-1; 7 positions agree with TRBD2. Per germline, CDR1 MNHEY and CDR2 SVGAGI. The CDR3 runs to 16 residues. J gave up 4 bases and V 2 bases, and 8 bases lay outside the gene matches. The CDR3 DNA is TGTGCCAGCAGTTACCGGGTTCACGGGAGGTACAATGAGCAGTTCTTC. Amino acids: CASSYRVHGRYNEQFF.

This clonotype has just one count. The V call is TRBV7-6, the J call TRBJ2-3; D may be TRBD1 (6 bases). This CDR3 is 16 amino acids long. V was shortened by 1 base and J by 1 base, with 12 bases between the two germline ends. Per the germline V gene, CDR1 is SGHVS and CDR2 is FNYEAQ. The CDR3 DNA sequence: TGTGCCAGCAGCTTAGATCAGGGGACCCGCACAGATACGCAGTATTTT. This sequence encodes CASSLDQGTRTDTQYF.